Following are 9 T cell receptor beta chains from one sample sequenced in a study of blood T cell repertoires in COVID-19. The data were produced by immunoSEQ multiplex PCR, yet TCRdb's version contains in-frame clones alone and is incomplete. The sample lists around 310,000 clones, 75% to 90% occurring once. Input material: PBMCs or T cells enriched from blood (not recorded which). Receptor source: a middle-aged woman who had recovered from COVID-19.

V is TRBV2 and J is TRBJ1-5, with a tentative D call TRBD1 (5 bases). This CDR3 is built from 14 residues. Trimming removed 4 bases from V and 4 bases from J, with 11 bases in between. The germline V gene encodes CDR1 SNHLY and CDR2 FYNNEI. The CDR3 loop is CASSVGGGNQPQHF. As DNA, the CDR3 is TGTGCCAGCAGTGTGGGGGGAGGGAATCAGCCCCAGCATTTT.

V is TRBV24-1 and J is TRBJ1-1; TRBD1 matches 9 bases. V trimming: 2 bases; J trimming: 5 bases; junction bases outside the gene matches: 8. The CDR3 sequence is 16 residues long. CDR1 and CDR2 from the germline V gene are KGHDR and SFDVKD. The CDR3 DNA sequence: TGTGCCACCAGTGATTCTCGGACAGGGGAAAGGACTGAAGCTTTCTTT. Amino acid sequence: CATSDSRTGERTEAFF.

V is TRBV9 and J is TRBJ2-3; D may be TRBD1 (6 bases). The CDR3 has 15 amino acids. V lost 0 bases to trimming and J lost 3 bases, with 11 bases between them. Germline V lookup: CDR1 SGDLS, CDR2 YYNGEE. This chain's CDR3 is CASSVVGGATDTQYF. The CDR3 DNA reads TGTGCCAGCAGCGTAGTAGGGGGAGCAACAGATACGCAGTATTTT.

Notes on this clone: The sample carries other DNA sequences with the same CDR3. The V and J genes are TRBV6-5 and TRBJ1-2; the D gene is possibly TRBD1 (6 bases). The CDR3 runs to 13 residues. Germline assignment: CDR1 MNHEY and CDR2 SVGAGI. V dropped 7 bases and J dropped 2 bases, with 11 bases sitting between them. In DNA, the CDR3 is TGTGCCAGCACTCGAGGACAGAACTATGGCTACACCTTC. Its protein is CASTRGQNYGYTF.

The chain uses TRBV28 and TRBJ2-3; 10 bases align to TRBD2. The CDR3 runs 15 residues. Germline CDR1 reads MDHEN; CDR2 reads SYDVKM. V dropped 7 bases and J dropped 1; count of bases not matched to a gene: 5. The CDR3 coding sequence is TGTGCCAGCACCTTAACTAGCGGGGGCACAGATACGCAGTATTTT. It codes for CASTLTSGGTDTQYF.

This clone was counted once. The chain uses TRBV2 and TRBJ2-7; TRBD2 is a possible D gene (5 bases). V lost 6 bases and J lost 1, with 7 bases in between. Germline V lookup: CDR1 SNHLY, CDR2 FYNNEI. The CDR3 spans 12 residues. The CDR3 nucleotides are TGTGCCAGCAGCGGGGATTCCTACGAGCAGTACTTC. Its protein is CASSGDSYEQYF.

V and J are TRBV14 and TRBJ2-5; 8 nucleotides match TRBD2. Trimming cost V 6 bases and J 4 bases; bases outside gene matches: 10. CDR1 and CDR2 (germline): SGHDN, FVKESK. The CDR3 has 15 amino acids. Written as DNA, the CDR3 is TGTGCCAGCAGTATCGGGGGGGCGCATGGAGAGACCCAGTACTTC. It codes for CASSIGGAHGETQYF.

The chain joins TRBV21-1 to TRBJ1-2; the table's TRBD1 call for D was not verified on the DNA. TRBV21-1 counts as a pseudogene. CDR3 length: 14 amino acids. CDR3 residues: CASSRRQGYYGYTF. CDR3 bases: TGTGCCAGCAGCAGAAGGCAGGGCTACTATGGCTACACCTTC.

The chain employs TRBV30 and TRBJ1-6; 9 nucleotides agree with TRBD1. Germline assignment: CDR1 GTSNPN and CDR2 SVGIG (reference sequence). Trimming removed 0 bases from V and 9 bases from J; junction bases left unmatched: 12. The CDR3 contains 17 residues. CDR3 bases: TGTGCCTGGAGTGTCCCTACATGGACAGGGGCTAGTTCACCCCTCCACTTT. Residues: CAWSVPTWTGASSPLHF.